The clone carrying this T cell receptor (beta chain) has a single count. The antigen is not known. This record belongs to a study of T cell responses to AZD1222 COVID-19 vaccine. General study results and limits: Donors were largely white British and mainly female; clonal diversity was possibly underestimated. Among AZD1222 vaccinees, only six were seropositive at baseline.

The data were produced by immunoSEQ multiplex PCR, yet TCRdb's version contains in-frame clones alone and is incomplete. The sample has under 150,000 clones, 88% seen once; the top ten hold over 5%. The sample in question was peripheral blood, obtained 28 days after the second AZD1222 dose. The sequence came from an adult who received the AZD1222 COVID-19 vaccine.

The CDR3 loop is CSVGTPGNGEKLFF. The CDR3 nucleotides are TGCAGCGTTGGGACCCCAGGAAACGGAGAAAAACTGTTTTTT. The chain carries TRBV29-1 and TRBJ1-4; D remains unclear. Germline V gives CDR1 SQVTM, CDR2 ANQGSEA. V lost 4 bases and J 8 bases, leaving 17 bases between the germline ends. The CDR3 runs to 14 residues.